These T cell receptor beta chains were read from a single sample in a study of CD8+ T cells in alopecia areata. Profiling relied on immunoSEQ multiplex PCR, and the TCRdb table lists in-frame clones only, not all of them. In the table there are 150,000 to 200,000 clones, 55% to 65% of which are singletons. Source material: CD4+ T cells sorted from blood. All receptors derive from a human donor in good health. Both conserved end residues are part of each CDR3. The D gene is left open where the match is weak. Only part of the rows carry a size: once, few, many, or a class if the clone is expanded.

>TRBV7-2|TRBJ2-5|-|-
TGTGCCAGCAGCTTCGATACCGGTAGGACCCAGTACTTC
CASSFDTGRTQYF
>TRBV2|TRBJ1-5|-|-
TGTGCCAGCCAGGACAGAACAAATCAGCCCCAGCATTTT
CASQDRTNQPQHF
>TRBV9|TRBJ2-3|few|-
TGTGCCAGCGCCGTAGATCCTAGCACAGATACGCAGTATTTT
CASAVDPSTDTQYF
>TRBV9|TRBJ2-6|-|TRBD2
TGTGCCAGCAGCGTGGCGGGGAGGGCTGGGGCCAACGTCCTGACTTTC
CASSVAGRAGANVLTF
>TRBV5-1|TRBJ1-5|-|TRBD1
TGCGCCAGCAGCTTGGACGGGACAGATTATCAGCCCCAGCATTTT
CASSLDGTDYQPQHF
>TRBV5-6|TRBJ1-4|-|-
TGTGCCAGCAGCTTTAACGCCGAAAAACTGTTTTTT
CASSFNAEKLFF
>TRBV6-5|TRBJ1-2|-|-
TGTGCCAGCAGTGGGGGTCGAGGCTACACCTTC
CASSGGRGYTF
>TRBV9|TRBJ1-5|-|-
TGTGCCAGCAGCGTAGGGAAAGGGGTACAGCCCCAGCATTTT
CASSVGKGVQPQHF
>TRBV6-4|TRBJ2-3|-|-
TGTGCCAGCAGTGACCCATCGGGAGATACGCAGTATTTT
CASSDPSGDTQYF
>TRBV25-1|TRBJ1-4|-|-
TGTGCCAGCAGTGGCCCTACAGGGAAAATGTTTTTT
CASSGPTGKMFF
>TRBV29-1|TRBJ1-1|-|-
TGCAGCGTTGTCGCAGGTAACACTGAAGCTTTCTTT
CSVVAGNTEAFF
>TRBV28|TRBJ1-1|-|-
TGTGCCAGCATATACTCAGTTAACACTGAAGCTTTCTTT
CASIYSVNTEAFF
>TRBV7-2|TRBJ2-4|few|-
TGTGCCAGCAGCTTTTGGGGGAAAGCCAAAAACATTCAGTACTTC
CASSFWGKAKNIQYF
>TRBV6-6|TRBJ2-5|-|TRBD1
TGTGCCACAGACAGGGGGAAAGAGACCCAGTACTTC
CATDRGKETQYF
>TRBV4-2|TRBJ2-7|once|-
TGTGCCAGCAGCCAAGGGCAGGGGGGGACCTACGAGCAGTACTTC
CASSQGQGGTYEQYF
>TRBV19|TRBJ1-5|-|-
TGTGCCAGTAGTATGTCCAGCCTAGGGCTCCAGCCCCAGCATTTT
CASSMSSLGLQPQHF
>TRBV15|TRBJ2-3|-|-
TGTGCCACCAGCAGGTCAGGACTAACTAGCACAGATACGCAGTATTTT
CATSRSGLTSTDTQYF
>TRBV7-3|TRBJ1-1|-|TRBD1
TGTGCCAGCAGCTCCCCCCGGACAGGGAAGGCTGAAGCTTTCTTT
CASSSPRTGKAEAFF
>TRBV2|TRBJ1-1|few|-
TGTGCCAGCAGTTTTGACCCCGGAGTTACAGCTTTCTTT
CASSFDPGVTAFF
>TRBV29-1|TRBJ2-7|-|TRBD1
TGCAGCGTTAGGGGACAGGGCTTCGAGCAGTACTTC
CSVRGQGFEQYF
>TRBV4-1|TRBJ2-3|once|TRBD1
TGCGCCAGCAGCCAAGTGGGACAGCCGTCCAATACGCAGTATTTT
CASSQVGQPSNTQYF
>TRBV5-1|TRBJ1-4|once|TRBD1
TGCGCCAGCAGCCCGGACAGGGTTCGTCGACTGGATGAAAAACTGTTTTTT
CASSPDRVRRLDEKLFF
>TRBV11-2|TRBJ2-3|-|-
TGTGCCAGCAGCTTTGGGGATACGCAGTATTTT
CASSFGDTQYF
>TRBV5-1|TRBJ2-7|-|-
TGCGCCAGCAGCTTGTCCCAAGATTCCGAGCAGTACTTC
CASSLSQDSEQYF
>TRBV29-1|TRBJ2-1|-|TRBD2
TGCAGCGCCCCCTGGACTAGCGGGAGTTTCTCCTACAATGAGCAGTTCTTC
CSAPWTSGSFSYNEQFF
>TRBV5-4|TRBJ2-3|-|-
TGTGCCAGCAGCTTACCAGGAGATACGCAGTATTTT
CASSLPGDTQYF
>TRBV7-6|TRBJ2-1|-|-
TGTGCCAGCAGCTATACACCGGGCCAAAGCTCCTACAATGAGCAGTTCTTC
CASSYTPGQSSYNEQFF
>TRBV28|TRBJ2-5|few|-
TGTGCCAGCAGTTTCAAGTACCAAGAGACCCAGTACTTC
CASSFKYQETQYF
>TRBV15|TRBJ1-5|-|-
TGTGCCACCAGCAGAGAGCACAGTGGGGAGGAAAGACAGCCCCAGCATTTT
CATSREHSGEERQPQHF
>TRBV20-1|TRBJ1-1|-|-
TGCCTACGTCGGGGGAACACTGAAGCTTTCTTT
CLRRGNTEAFF
>TRBV6-5|TRBJ1-2|-|-
TGTGCCAGCAGGGATCTTTCCTATGGCTACACCTTC
CASRDLSYGYTF
>TRBV30|TRBJ2-3|-|-
TGTGCCTCGAGTAGCGGAAACACAGATACGCAGTATTTT
CASSSGNTDTQYF
>TRBV6-5|TRBJ2-7|-|-
TGTGCCAGCAGTTATTCGGTTCCCTCGGGCTCCTACGAGCAGTACTTC
CASSYSVPSGSYEQYF
>TRBV10-3|TRBJ2-7|few|-
TGTGCCATCAGTGAGGGTTACGAGCAGTACTTC
CAISEGYEQYF
>TRBV28|TRBJ2-3|few|-
TGTGCCAGCAAAACTGGCTCTCCCACAGATACGCAGTATTTT
CASKTGSPTDTQYF
>TRBV4-2|TRBJ2-7|-|-
TGTGCCAGCAGCCCCTCCCCATCGGGACTGCTGGGGTCCTACAACGAGCAGTACTTC
CASSPSPSGLLGSYNEQYF
>TRBV5-6|TRBJ2-5|few|-
TGTGCCAGCAGCTCAATCCGGGTCCGGGAGGAGACCCAGTACTTC
CASSSIRVREETQYF
>TRBV18|TRBJ1-2|-|TRBD1
TGTGCCAGCTCACCACCGAACAGGGGGAATAACTATGGCTACACCTTC
CASSPPNRGNNYGYTF
>TRBV4-2|TRBJ2-7|-|TRBD1
TGTGCCAGCAGCCAGGCCCCAGGGGGCCACGAGCAGTACTTC
CASSQAPGGHEQYF
>TRBV5-1|TRBJ1-1|-|-
TGCGCCAGCAGCTTGGTCCCAGGGGCGAACACTGAAGCTTTCTTT
CASSLVPGANTEAFF
>TRBV5-1|TRBJ2-7|-|-
TGCGCCAGCAGCATGGAGGGAGCCTACGAGCAGTACTTC
CASSMEGAYEQYF
>TRBV29-1|TRBJ2-7|-|TRBD1
TGCAGCGCAGCCCCTCAAACAGGGGCCGGCGAGCAGTACTTC
CSAAPQTGAGEQYF
>TRBV29-1|TRBJ2-2|-|-
TGCAGCGTTGAATCCAGGTCTAAGAACACCGGGGAGCTGTTTTTT
CSVESRSKNTGELFF
>TRBV6-5|TRBJ2-1|-|-
TGTGCCAGCAGCAAGTCGGGAAATGAGCAGTTCTTC
CASSKSGNEQFF
>TRBV11-2|TRBJ2-3|few|-
TGTGCCAGCAGCTTAGGATACAGGATCGCAGATACGCAGTATTTT
CASSLGYRIADTQYF
>TRBV25-1|TRBJ1-1|once|-
TGTGCCAGCAGTGAATCACTGGGAATAGTCACTGAAGCTTTCTTT
CASSESLGIVTEAFF
>TRBV30|TRBJ1-5|-|TRBD1
TGTGCCTGGAGCACTCCCGGGACAGGGCGGGAGCCCCAGCATTTT
CAWSTPGTGREPQHF
>TRBV7-6|TRBJ2-2|once|-
TGTGCCAGCAACCAGGGGCGGCACACCGGGGAGCTGTTTTTT
CASNQGRHTGELFF
>TRBV2|TRBJ1-2|-|-
TGTGCCAGGGGGGACTATGGCTACACCTTC
CARGDYGYTF
>TRBV5-1|TRBJ2-5|-|-
TGCGCCAGCGGAGAGATACAAGAGACCCAGTACTTC
CASGEIQETQYF
>TRBV20-1|TRBJ2-7|-|-
TGCAGTGCTAGGGAGTACGAGCAGTACTTC
CSAREYEQYF